This T cell receptor beta chain appears in the sequencing data of a study of CD8 T cells in ankylosing spondylitis. Whole-study results and caveats: From matched ankylosing spondylitis synovial fluid, disease-linked clones were reportedly recovered at significantly enriched levels. Prior work had noted some motif variants in reactive arthritis blood and synovial fluid. A TCR beta motif of about 8 highly homologous variants appeared characteristic of ankylosing spondylitis blood. Disease-linked clones were CD8+ and relatively rare in peripheral blood.

TCRdb ran MiXCR on the 5' RACE reads and lists one entry per CDR3 protein. The sample yields 400,000 or so distinct CDR3 sequences, roughly 25% seen once. Germline V gives CDR1 SSHAT, CDR2 FNYEAQ (reference sequence). The length of the CDR3 is 15 residues. V lost 6 bases, J lost 1 base, and 5 bases stayed unmatched. This clonotype was counted only a few times. Its cognate antigen is unknown. The clonotype originates from a male donor with ankylosing spondylitis. The rearrangement links TRBV7-7 to TRBJ2-2; TRBD2 agrees at 7 bases. Sample: blood, either unsorted or a sorted T cell fraction (not recorded which). CDR3: CASRNLAENTGELFF. The CDR3 DNA sequence: TGTGCCAGCAGGAACCTAGCGGAGAACACCGGGGAGCTGTTTTTT.